The 9 T cell receptor beta chains presented below share a single source sample, sequenced in a study of T cell responses to AZD1222 COVID-19 vaccine. The table came from immunoSEQ multiplex PCR; TCRdb's copy has only in-frame clones and leaves some out. The sample has 150,000 to 200,000 clones; just over 90% are singletons. The sample here was peripheral blood, taken on day 0 of AZD1222 vaccination. These receptors were taken from an adult in good health.

Notes on this clone: Its ends do not fully match the called genes, so a read error is possible. The genes are TRBV2 and TRBJ1-1, with a weak D call TRBD1 (6 bases). The V gene's germline CDR1 is SNHLY and CDR2 FYNNEI. CDR3 size: 13 residues. The CDR3, as DNA: TGTGCCAGCACTGAAGGGGGGAACACTGAAGCTTTCTTT. Protein: CASTEGGNTEAFF. Full variable domain (outside the CDR3, taken from reference TRBV2 and TRBJ1-1): EPEVTQTPSHQVTQMGQEVILRCVPISNHLYFYWYRQILGQKVEFLVSFYNNEISEKSEIFDDQFSVERPDGSNFTLKIRSTKLEDSAMYFCASTEGGNTEAFFGQGTRLTVV.

The J gene is TRBJ1-2, the V gene TRBV27; possible D gene TRBD1, 5 bases. The CDR3 extends over 13 amino acids. With 3 bases removed from V and 5 bases from J, the gap between germline ends came to 10 bases. Germline V gene sequence: CDR1 MNHEY, CDR2 SMNVEV (reference sequence). This CDR3 reads CASSFVGGYGYTF. DNA of the CDR3: TGTGCCAGCAGTTTCGTCGGGGGTTATGGCTACACCTTC.

The V call is TRBV4-1, the J call TRBJ2-7; D unclear. Deletions cut 4 bases from V and 1 base from J, with 14 bases between. The CDR3 consists of 15 residues. The V gene's germline CDR1 is MGHRA and CDR2 YSYEKL. DNA for the CDR3: TGCGCCAGCAGCCCCACAGAGATAGGGTCCTACGAGCAGTACTTC. Translating it yields CASSPTEIGSYEQYF.

The rearrangement links TRBV5-1 to TRBJ2-1; D is possibly TRBD2 (6 bases). The V end lost 4 bases, the J end lost 8 bases, and 19 bases lay between the germline ends. The CDR3 is 15 amino acids. Looked up from germline, CDR1 is SGHRS and CDR2 is YFSETQ. CDR3 coding DNA: TGCGCCAGCAGCCTGACCGGGACTGCCCCCGATGAGCAGTTCTTC. Translating it yields CASSLTGTAPDEQFF. Filled out from reference TRBV5-1 and TRBJ2-1, the complete variable domain reads KAGVTQTPRYLIKTRGQQVTLSCSPISGHRSVSWYQQTPGQGLQFLFEYFSETQRNKGNFPGRFSGRQFSNSRSEMNVSTLELGDSALYLCASSLTGTAPDEQFFGPGTRLTVL.

V and J are TRBV20-1 and TRBJ2-7, with 14 bases matching TRBD2. CDR3 length equals 19 residues. Looked up from germline, CDR1 is DFQATT and CDR2 is SNEGSKA (reference sequence). V lost 3 bases and J lost 1; bases outside the gene matches: 14. Here the CDR3 reads CSASSPPGTSGSNSYEQYF. CDR3 nucleotide sequence: TGCAGTGCTAGTTCTCCCCCCGGGACTAGCGGGAGTAATTCCTACGAGCAGTACTTC.

The J gene is TRBJ2-7, the V gene TRBV27; no reliable D call. Trimming took off 0 bases at V and 3 bases at J, with 6 bases between the two ends. Germline lookup yields CDR1 MNHEY and CDR2 SMNVEV (reference sequence). The CDR3 is made up of 13 amino acids. In DNA form, the CDR3 reads TGTGCCAGCAGTTTATCAGGGAACTACGAGCAGTACTTC. Encoded protein: CASSLSGNYEQYF.

J is TRBJ2-5 and V is TRBV15; D unresolved. With 3 bases removed from V and 5 bases from J, the gap between germline ends came to 10 bases. Germline-derived CDR1 and CDR2 are LNHNV and YYDKDF (reference sequence). The CDR3 loop spans 13 amino acids. This chain's CDR3 is CATSRGLGETQYF. The CDR3 coding sequence is TGTGCCACCAGCAGGGGCCTGGGGGAGACCCAGTACTTC.

V usage is TRBV4-1 and J usage is TRBJ1-6; D not resolved. Germline assignment: CDR1 MGHRA and CDR2 YSYEKL. CDR3 size: 16 residues. V was shortened by 1 base and J by 4 bases, with 11 bases between the two germline ends. The CDR3 is CASSQVGPAYNSPLHF. CDR3 nucleotides: TGCGCCAGCAGCCAAGTTGGCCCGGCATATAATTCACCCCTCCACTTT.

The rearrangement links TRBV12-5 to TRBJ2-1; possibly TRBD1 or TRBD2 for D (5 bases each). V was trimmed by 5 bases and J by 2 bases, leaving 13 bases between them. Germline values: CDR1 LGHNT, CDR2 FRNRAP. The CDR3 runs 15 residues. The CDR3 DNA follows: TGTGCTAGTGGTAACCGGGACCGCCCCTACAATGAGCAGTTCTTC. Encoded protein: CASGNRDRPYNEQFF. The whole variable domain, filled in from reference TRBV12-5 and TRBJ2-1, reads DARVTQTPRHKVTEMGQEVTMRCQPILGHNTVFWYRQTMMQGLELLAYFRNRAPLDDSGMPKDRFSAEMPDATLATLKIQPSEPRDSAVYFCASGNRDRPYNEQFFGPGTRLTVL.